The entry below describes one TCR beta chain. What antigen it recognizes has not been identified. No much larger clonotype is one base removed from it; base qualities were not supplied. The CDR3 goes from the cysteine to the phenylalanine over 16 residues. The retained sequence is limited to the CDR3, 48 bases, with the frame set at the first base. Based on the germline V gene (reference sequence), the CDR1 and CDR2 sequences are LNHDA and SQIVND. V is pared back by 6 bases and J by 0 bases, with 12 bases lying between the germline termini. The library was produced with the immunoSEQ multiplex PCR assay. For the multiplex PCR, a mixture combining 60 forward primers for TCR Vbeta segments and 13 reverse primers for TCR Jbeta segments was used. The CDR3 region of rearranged TCR beta genes was amplified from genomic DNA with a multiplex PCR assay. The Illumina HiSeq System was used to sequence the amplified TCR beta libraries as 87-base-pair reads. The paper's data handling went like this. A later analysis counted approximately 74 million unique TCR beta chains across the roughly 700 repertoires, and around 9.9 million of these chains were shared by at least two donors. To remove PCR and sequencing errors, raw reads were error-corrected and collapsed into unique sequences using a nearest-neighbor algorithm that merged closely related sequences. CDR3 sequences were aligned to IMGT reference sequences to assign V, D and J gene segments. Each retained sequence needed at least a six-nucleotide match to both a V gene segment and a J gene segment. Rearrangements were classified as productive when the CDR3 lacked stop codons and remained in frame with V and J, and all other rearrangements were classified as non-productive. CDR3 was defined according to IMGT convention as the region running from the second conserved V-encoded cysteine to the conserved J-encoded phenylalanine. The earlier analysis of about 640 of the donors excluded any sequence lacking an unambiguous match to a single V gene segment. An earlier analysis of a few hundred of the donors called V segments functional above 56.7% productive rearrangements and segregating when the between-donor standard deviation exceeded 5%. A statistical classification framework was built for diagnosing cytomegalovirus status from the catalog of TCR beta chain sequences. V and J gene assignment, in a later analysis, came from comparing TCR nucleotide sequences with IMGT/GENE-DB human TR gene sequences. A later analysis assigned CDR3 sequences and most-parsimonious VDJ recombination scenarios with the TCRdist pipeline. In a later analysis, each TCR beta chain was defined by its CDR3 amino acid sequence together with its V-gene family, and reads lacking a unique V-gene family were excluded. A later analysis removed roughly 590 highly shared, low-generation-probability nucleotide sequences to deal with suspected cross-contamination and a sequencing artifact. In a later analysis, a clonal expansion index for each public chain was calculated from normalized within-repertoire ranks of inferred template counts. A later analysis computed generation probabilities with a VDJ recombination model fitted to out-of-frame rearrangements, and checked the results against IGoR. In a later analysis, TCR-TCR, TCR-HLA and TCR-CMV co-occurrence was scored with hypergeometric tests, and a repertoire-size bias correction was applied to TCR pairs. False discovery rates were estimated in a later analysis by permuting HLA or CMV assignments 20 times. In a later analysis, co-occurring TCRs were grouped with DBSCAN, and TCRdist sequence similarity was added when clustering was performed within HLA-allele-positive subsets. Repertoires with fewer than 30,000 or more than 120,000 public chains were left out of co-occurrence clustering, as were a handful of repertoires with anomalous nucleotide sharing. TCRdb holds this immuneACCESS table with in-frame rearrangements only. Some clones are missing; in checked studies, unresolved V genes explain under half, and the rest has no known cause. That table is the source of V, J and clone size, and D and trimming were worked out from the DNA. The sample data list tens of thousands of clones, and roughly 71% of these were observed just once. Roughly 2.7% of the sample is taken by the ten largest.

This specimen belongs to a study of cytomegalovirus exposure and HLA in healthy donors (dated by TCRdb to the late 2010s). Describing the broader study: According to an earlier analysis of a few hundred of the donors, 150 million to 200 million T cells yielded 90 million to 140 million unique TCR beta sequences and about 300 Gb of sequence data. Alongside the repertoire data, information on donor age, sex, ethnicity and CMV serostatus was compiled. A later genetic analysis took genome-wide SNP genotypes for about 65% of the 666 donors and used that subset as a discovery cohort. To decide whether each TCR beta V gene segment behaved as functional or pseudogenic, an earlier analysis of fewer than 750 of the donors relied on high-throughput TCR beta sequencing. Typing coverage varied by locus: about 620-630 donors for A, B, C, DRB1 and DQB1; approximately 520 for DQA1; about 570 for DPA1; roughly 450 for DPB1. All discovery cohort repertoires had been generated on a single sequencing platform. To predict cytomegalovirus infection status, the study combined high-throughput TCR immunosequencing, statistical association of individual TCRs with disease status, and machine learning. Rather than using new phenotypic data, the later analysis identified candidate immune exposures from TCR beta sequences and from how often those sequences occurred across donors. Of the 398 genotyped donors, approximately 80% were placed in the genetic ancestry cluster associated with self-reported Caucasian donors. Besides the first cohort of approximately 710 subjects, a separate validation cohort made up of over 95 different subjects was used. The T cell repertoires of roughly 660 subjects were profiled by immunosequencing and related to cytomegalovirus serostatus. The study was designed to test whether signatures of past pathogen exposure could be identified by cataloging public T cell receptors. Four to six DR-DQ haplotypes were handled as single units for association and clustering because linkage in the cohort was strong. Across some 400 genotyped donors of the cohort, an average of about 250,000 unique TCR beta nucleotide sequences per donor were sequenced, and around 20% of those sequences were non-productive. Around 320 gigabases of sequencing data and 78 million or so unique TCR sequences were included in an early release covering about 700 HLA-typed donors. Class I and class II HLA loci were covered by the typing at four-digit resolution. To study patterns of TCR occurrence, a later analysis re-analyzed previously published TCR beta repertoires from just over 650 donors and added high-resolution HLA genotyping.

Findings and caveats that apply to the study as a whole: In both the original and validation cohorts, the classifier was reported to diagnose cytomegalovirus status with high specificity and sensitivity. In the study, approximately 160 TCR beta chains were listed as associated with cytomegalovirus. According to a later analysis, most CMV-associated TCR beta chains appeared to be HLA-restricted, and the HLA associations seemed to be driven largely by CMV exposure. Roughly uniform sequencing depth across donors was assumed in presence/absence analyses, although this assumption may not hold. For the cohort, immune exposure information was limited to CMV serostatus. A later analysis reported that several top co-occurrence clusters appeared linked to parvovirus B19, influenza, CMV and Epstein-Barr virus. An earlier analysis of approximately 570 of the donors showed that most TCR beta V segments appeared in productive rearrangements either about 90% or about 30% of the time, which broadly matched IMGT annotations. Linkage disequilibrium might explain the correlated functional status among segregating V segments, but an unknown experimental factor could not be excluded. When HLA alleles, especially DR and DQ, strongly co-occurred, TCR associations were difficult to assign to individual alleles. In a later analysis, the rate of TCR association differed among HLA loci, with DRB1 alleles having the most associated TCRs and HLA-C alleles having the fewest. Compared with equally common non-associated chains, HLA-associated TCR beta chains in a later analysis were more clonally expanded and had lower generation probabilities. While some public TCRs were present in many individuals, most TCR sequences turned up only very rarely across donors. Because HLA typing was unavailable for some donors at each locus, only the typed subset was used in association tests. The 87-base-pair reads could not distinguish some IMGT-functional V segments, including TRBV6-2 and TRBV6-3, so those segments were excluded. An association between a missense DCLRE1C variant and V-gene and J-gene trimming of TCR beta chains was found in a later genetic analysis and replicated in an independent cohort. A group of highly shared sequence variants was considered likely to be a technical artifact of the sequencing pipeline. Because counts were too low, roughly 16 rarely observed V segments, including chromosome 9 orphons, were left out of the earlier analysis of about 620 of the donors. In vitro tests confirmed that a few of the cytomegalovirus-associated TCR beta chains recognize cytomegalovirus antigens. The authors suggested that the approach could potentially be generalized to other disease states and immunological phenotypes. Compared with the approximately 720-donor mean, donors in an Asian-associated ancestry cluster had fewer N-insertions in productive TCRs, according to a later genetic analysis. Specific HLA alleles were associated with roughly 17,000 TCR beta sequences at a false discovery rate of 0.05 in a later analysis. A further reported finding was that TCR beta sequences accurately predicted the HLA-A and HLA-B alleles for most subjects in the first cohort. In this cohort, only TCR beta chains were sequenced, and detectable features were limited by the absence of alpha or paired-chain data.

The cohort comprised some 680 healthy bone marrow donors. Cohort members were all nominally healthy when sampled, although unrecorded immune exposures were likely present. The donor was CMV seronegative and belonged to the group of several hundred seronegative cohort members. Each donor provided a peripheral blood sample, and peripheral blood mononuclear cells were used for TCR beta sequencing. The Qiagen DNeasy Blood Extraction Kit was used to extract genomic DNA from the blood cell samples. This sequence was found in a man in his forties or fifties in good health and CMV-seronegative. The chain is encoded by TRBV19 joined to TRBJ2-6, and perhaps TRBD1 as D gene, on 8 matching bases. Sequenced input: PBMCs. The nucleotide sequence is given as TGTGCCAGTAGGGACAGGGACTACTCTGGGGCCAACGTCCTGACTTTC. This translates into CASRDRDYSGANVLTF.